This TCR beta chain emerged from a study of Ad26.COV2.S vaccination and SARS-CoV-2 variants. Study-wide background: Intramuscularly, Ad26.COV2.S was given either once or twice, 56 days apart. Study results and caveats: Analytic work on TCR breadth and depth might have understated the full extent of total T cell responses. Placebo recipients trailed vaccine recipients in spike-specific TCR breadth.

CDR1 and CDR2 from the germline V gene are SGHVS and FQNEAQ. The CDR3 runs 16 residues. With V trimmed by 5 bases and J by 1 base, 8 bases remained unmatched. Turning to this clone: What it recognizes is unknown.

The table came from immunoSEQ multiplex PCR; TCRdb's copy has only in-frame clones and leaves some out. The data show over 400,000 clones, approximately 90% seen once. Documented treatment: approximately 18 received Ad26.COV2.S at low or high dose, single or two shots; 5 received placebo; per-sample allocation not given. It was on day 63 after the first vaccine or placebo injection that samples were taken. An adult donor aged 18-55 years was enrolled in Boston. This sample comprised peripheral blood, obtained in a trial of Ad26.COV2.S vaccine versus placebo. This clonotype was obtained from a person aged 18-65 years who received the Ad26.COV2.S COVID-19 vaccine or a placebo. The chain carries TRBV7-8 and TRBJ2-3, with TRBD2 matching over 8 bases. CDR3: CASSRQSGGGTDTQYF. In nucleotides, the CDR3 is TGTGCCAGCAGCCGACAATCCGGGGGGGGCACAGATACGCAGTATTTT.